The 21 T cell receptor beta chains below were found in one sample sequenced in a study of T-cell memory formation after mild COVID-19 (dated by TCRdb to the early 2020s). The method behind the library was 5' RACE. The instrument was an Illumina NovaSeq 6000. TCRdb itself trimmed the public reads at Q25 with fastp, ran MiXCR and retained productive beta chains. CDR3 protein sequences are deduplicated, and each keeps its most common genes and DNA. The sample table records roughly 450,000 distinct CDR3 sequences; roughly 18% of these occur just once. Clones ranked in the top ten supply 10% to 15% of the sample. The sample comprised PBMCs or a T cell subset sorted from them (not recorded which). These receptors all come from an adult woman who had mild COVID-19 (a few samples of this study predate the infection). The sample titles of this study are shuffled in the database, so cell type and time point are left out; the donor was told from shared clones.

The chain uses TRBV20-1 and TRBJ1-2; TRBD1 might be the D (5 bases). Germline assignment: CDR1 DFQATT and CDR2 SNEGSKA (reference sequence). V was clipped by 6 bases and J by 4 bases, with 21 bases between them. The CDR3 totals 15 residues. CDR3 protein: CSADKDGGSGYGYTF. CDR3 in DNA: TGCAGTGCGGACAAGGACGGGGGATCGGGCTATGGCTACACCTTC.

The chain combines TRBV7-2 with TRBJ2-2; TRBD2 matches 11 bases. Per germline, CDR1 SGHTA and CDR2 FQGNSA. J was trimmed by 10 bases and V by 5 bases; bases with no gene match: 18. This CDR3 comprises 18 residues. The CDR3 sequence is CASSLSLAGAIRGLELFF. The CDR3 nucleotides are TGTGCCAGCAGCCTTTCACTAGCGGGAGCTATCCGAGGGCTGGAGCTGTTTTTT.

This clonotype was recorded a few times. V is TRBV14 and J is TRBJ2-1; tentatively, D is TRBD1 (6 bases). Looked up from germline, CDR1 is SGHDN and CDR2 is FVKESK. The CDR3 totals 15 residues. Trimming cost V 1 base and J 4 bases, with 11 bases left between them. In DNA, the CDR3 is TGTGCCAGCAGCCAAGGAGACAGGTATTACAATGAGCAGTTCTTC. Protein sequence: CASSQGDRYYNEQFF.

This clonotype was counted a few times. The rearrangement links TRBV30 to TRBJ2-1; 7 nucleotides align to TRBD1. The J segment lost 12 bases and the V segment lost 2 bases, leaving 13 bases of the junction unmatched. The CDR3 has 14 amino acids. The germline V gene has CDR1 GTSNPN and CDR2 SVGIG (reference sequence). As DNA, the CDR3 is TGTGCCTGGAGTCCTCCCCCCGAAGGGGGCGGGCAGTTCTTC. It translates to CAWSPPPEGGGQFF.

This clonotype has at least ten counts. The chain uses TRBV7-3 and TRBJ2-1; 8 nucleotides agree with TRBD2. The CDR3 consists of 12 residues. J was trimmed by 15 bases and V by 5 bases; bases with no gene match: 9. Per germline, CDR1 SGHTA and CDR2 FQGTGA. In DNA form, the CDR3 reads TGTGCCAGCAGCGACAGGCGGGGGGCTCCGTTCTTC. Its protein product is CASSDRRGAPFF. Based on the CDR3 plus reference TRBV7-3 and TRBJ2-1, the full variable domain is GAGVSQTPSNKVTEKGKYVELRCDPISGHTALYWYRQSLGQGPEFLIYFQGTGAADDSGLPNDRFFAVRPEGSVSTLKIQRTERGDSAVYLCASSDRRGAPFFGPGTRLTVL.

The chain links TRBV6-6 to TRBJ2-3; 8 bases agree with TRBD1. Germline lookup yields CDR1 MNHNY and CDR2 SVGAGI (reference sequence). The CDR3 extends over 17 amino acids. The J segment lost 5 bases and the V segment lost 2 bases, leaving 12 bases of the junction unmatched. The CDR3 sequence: CASSYGQGHPSGDTQYF. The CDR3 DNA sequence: TGTGCCAGCAGTTACGGACAGGGACACCCTTCGGGAGATACGCAGTATTTT.

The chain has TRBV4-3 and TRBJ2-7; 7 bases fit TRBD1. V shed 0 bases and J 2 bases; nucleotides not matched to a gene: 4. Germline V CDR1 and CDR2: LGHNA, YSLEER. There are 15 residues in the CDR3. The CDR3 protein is CASSQDATGTYEQYF. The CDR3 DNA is TGCGCCAGCAGCCAAGATGCGACAGGGACCTACGAGCAGTACTTC.

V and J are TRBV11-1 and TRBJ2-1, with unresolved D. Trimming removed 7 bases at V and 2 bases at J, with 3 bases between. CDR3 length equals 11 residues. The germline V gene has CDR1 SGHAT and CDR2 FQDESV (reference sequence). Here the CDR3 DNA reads TGTGCCAGCATGGCCTACAATGAGCAGTTCTTC. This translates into CASMAYNEQFF.

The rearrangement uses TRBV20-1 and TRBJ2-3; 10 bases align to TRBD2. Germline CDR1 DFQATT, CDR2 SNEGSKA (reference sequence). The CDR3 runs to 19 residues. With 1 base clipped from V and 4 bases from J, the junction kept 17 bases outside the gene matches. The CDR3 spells CSARAEQVLAGDWADTQYF. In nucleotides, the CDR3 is TGCAGTGCTAGAGCCGAACAGGTGCTAGCGGGAGACTGGGCAGATACGCAGTATTTT.

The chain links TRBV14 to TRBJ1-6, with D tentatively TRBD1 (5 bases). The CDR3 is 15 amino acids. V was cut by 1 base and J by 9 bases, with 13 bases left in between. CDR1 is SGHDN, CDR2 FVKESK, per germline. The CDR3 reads CASSQVQGSGSPLHF. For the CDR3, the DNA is TGTGCCAGCAGCCAAGTTCAGGGTTCGGGTTCACCCCTCCACTTT.

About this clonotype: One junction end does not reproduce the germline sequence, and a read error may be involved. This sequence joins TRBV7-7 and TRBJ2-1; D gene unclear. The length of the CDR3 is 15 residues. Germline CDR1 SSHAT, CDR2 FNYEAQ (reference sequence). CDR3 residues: CASSFNNNSSPKQFF. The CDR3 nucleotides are TGTGCTAGCAGCTTTAATAACAACTCGTCTCCCAAGCAGTTCTTC.

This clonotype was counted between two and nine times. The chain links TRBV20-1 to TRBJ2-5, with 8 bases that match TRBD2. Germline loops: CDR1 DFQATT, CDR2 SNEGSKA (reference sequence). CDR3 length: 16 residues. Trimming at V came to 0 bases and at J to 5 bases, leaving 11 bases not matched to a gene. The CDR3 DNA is TGCAGTGCTAGAGATTCTAGGAGCGGGAGAAGGGAGACCCAGTACTTC. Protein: CSARDSRSGRRETQYF.

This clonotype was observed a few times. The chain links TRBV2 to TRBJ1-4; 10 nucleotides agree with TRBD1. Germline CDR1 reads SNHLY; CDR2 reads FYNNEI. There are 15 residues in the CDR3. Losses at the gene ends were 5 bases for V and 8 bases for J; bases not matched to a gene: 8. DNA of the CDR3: TGTGCCAGCAGTTTACGACAGGGGGCCGGAGAAAAACTGTTTTTT. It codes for CASSLRQGAGEKLFF.

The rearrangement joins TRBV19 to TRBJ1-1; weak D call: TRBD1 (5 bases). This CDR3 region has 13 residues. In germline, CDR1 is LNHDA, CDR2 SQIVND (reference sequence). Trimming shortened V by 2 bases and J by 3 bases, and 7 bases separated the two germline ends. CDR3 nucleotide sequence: TGTGCCAGTAGTATAAAAGGGGACACTGAAGCTTTCTTT. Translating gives CASSIKGDTEAFF.

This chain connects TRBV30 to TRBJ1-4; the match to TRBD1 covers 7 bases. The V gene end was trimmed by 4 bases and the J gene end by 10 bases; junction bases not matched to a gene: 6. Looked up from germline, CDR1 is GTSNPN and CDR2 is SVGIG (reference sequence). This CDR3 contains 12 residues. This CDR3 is CAWTSQGVKLFF. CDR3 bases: TGTGCCTGGACGTCTCAGGGGGTAAAACTGTTTTTT.

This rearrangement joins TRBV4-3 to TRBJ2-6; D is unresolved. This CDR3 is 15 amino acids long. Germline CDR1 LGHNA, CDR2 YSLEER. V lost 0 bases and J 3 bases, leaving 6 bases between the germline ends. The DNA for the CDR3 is TGCGCCAGCAGCCAAGAGTTTTTTGGGGCCAACGTCCTGACTTTC. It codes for CASSQEFFGANVLTF.

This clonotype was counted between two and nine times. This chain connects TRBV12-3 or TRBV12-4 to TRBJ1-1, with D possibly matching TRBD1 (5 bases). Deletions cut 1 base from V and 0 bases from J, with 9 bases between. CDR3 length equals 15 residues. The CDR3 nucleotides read TGTGCCAGCAGTTTAGAGCAGGGTTTGAACACTGAAGCTTTCTTT. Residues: CASSLEQGLNTEAFF.

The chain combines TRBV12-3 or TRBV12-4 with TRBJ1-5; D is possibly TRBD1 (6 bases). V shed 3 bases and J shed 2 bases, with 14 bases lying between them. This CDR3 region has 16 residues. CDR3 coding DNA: TGTGCCAGCAGTTTCGCCCTGGGGGCTCGCAATCAGCCCCAGCATTTT. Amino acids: CASSFALGARNQPQHF.

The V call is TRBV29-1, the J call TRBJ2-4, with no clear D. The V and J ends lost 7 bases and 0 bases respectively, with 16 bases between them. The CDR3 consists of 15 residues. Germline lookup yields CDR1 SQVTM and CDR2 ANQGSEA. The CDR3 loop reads CSGIEQKLAKNIQYF. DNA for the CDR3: TGCAGCGGTATTGAGCAGAAACTAGCCAAAAACATTCAGTACTTC. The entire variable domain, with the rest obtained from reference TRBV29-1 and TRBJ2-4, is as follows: SAVISQKPSRDICQRGTSLTIQCQVDSQVTMMFWYRQQPGQSLTLIATANQGSEATYESGFVIDKFPISRPNLTFSTLTVSNMSPEDSSIYLCSGIEQKLAKNIQYFGAGTRLSVL.

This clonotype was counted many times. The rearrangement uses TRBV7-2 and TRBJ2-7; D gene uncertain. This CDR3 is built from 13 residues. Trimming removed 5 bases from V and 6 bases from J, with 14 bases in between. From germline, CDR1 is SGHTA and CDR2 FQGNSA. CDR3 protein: CASSRGVTGEQYF. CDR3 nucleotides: TGTGCCAGCAGCCGAGGTGTAACGGGCGAGCAGTACTTC.

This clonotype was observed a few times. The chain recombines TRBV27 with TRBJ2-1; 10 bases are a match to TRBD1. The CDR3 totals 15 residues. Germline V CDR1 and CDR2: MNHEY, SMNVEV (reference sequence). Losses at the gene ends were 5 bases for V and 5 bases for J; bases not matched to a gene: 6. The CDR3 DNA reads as TGTGCCAGCAGTGCCGGACAGGGGGTCCACAATGAGCAGTTCTTC. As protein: CASSAGQGVHNEQFF.